Included here is one T cell receptor beta chain sequence, with context. The antigen is unknown. Building the TCR beta libraries relied on iRepertoire HTBI primers, and CDR3 regions underwent Arm-PCR. TCRdb called the multiplex PCR reads again in MiXCR, with one record for every CDR3 protein. Counted here are roughly 450,000 distinct CDR3 sequences, around 21% occurring once; the ten biggest clones make up 7.8%. Stated time point: persistent/refractory GD, antithyroid drugs over 5 years with positive TRAb. Construction of the TCR library relied on RNA isolated from PBMCs. The CDR3 spans 15 residues. Germline values: CDR1 SGHTS, CDR2 YDEGEE. The V and J ends lost 5 bases and 9 bases respectively, with 20 bases between them. This sample was taken from a study of regulatory T cells in long-lasting Graves disease. Study information: Persistent cases took antithyroid drugs over 5 years and stayed TSH receptor antibody positive. Study-wide findings and caveats: Newly diagnosed disease favored TRBV20-1 and TRBJ2-1 over persistent disease. The number of shared public clonotypes was higher in persistent patients (approximately 3,000) than new patients (just over 950). Not thyroid tissue but only peripheral blood was studied.

This TCR came from a female donor with Graves disease. This chain links TRBV5-8 with TRBJ2-2, with D possibly being TRBD1 or TRBD2 (5 bases each). The source material was peripheral blood mononuclear cells (PBMCs), sampled when the disease was refractory, from a patient treated with antithyroid drugs. The CDR3 region is CASSSPRDGVWELFF. The CDR3, as DNA: TGTGCCAGCAGTTCGCCCCGGGACGGCGTGTGGGAGCTGTTTTTT.